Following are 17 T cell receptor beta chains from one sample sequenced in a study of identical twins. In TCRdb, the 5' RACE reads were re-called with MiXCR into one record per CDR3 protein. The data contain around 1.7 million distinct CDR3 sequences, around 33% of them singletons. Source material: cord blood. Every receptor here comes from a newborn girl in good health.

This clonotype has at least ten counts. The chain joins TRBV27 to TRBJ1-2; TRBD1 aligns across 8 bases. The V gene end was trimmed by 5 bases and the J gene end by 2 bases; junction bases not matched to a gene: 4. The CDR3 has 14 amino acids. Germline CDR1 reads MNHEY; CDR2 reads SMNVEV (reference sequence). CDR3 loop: CASSRTGQNYGYTF. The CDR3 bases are TGTGCCAGCAGTCGGACAGGGCAAAACTATGGCTACACCTTC.

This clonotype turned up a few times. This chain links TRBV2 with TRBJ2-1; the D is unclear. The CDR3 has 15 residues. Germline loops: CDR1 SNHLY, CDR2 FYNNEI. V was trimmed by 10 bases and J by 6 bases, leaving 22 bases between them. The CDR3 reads CATNIGDDVSNEQFF. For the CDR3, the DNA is TGTGCCACCAATATTGGGGATGACGTCAGCAATGAGCAGTTCTTC.

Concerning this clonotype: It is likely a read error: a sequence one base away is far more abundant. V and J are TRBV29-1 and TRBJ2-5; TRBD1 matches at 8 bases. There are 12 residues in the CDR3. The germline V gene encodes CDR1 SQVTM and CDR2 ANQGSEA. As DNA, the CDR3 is TGCAGCGCCGGACAGGGAGGCTACGAGCAGTCCTTC. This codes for CSAGQGGYEQSF. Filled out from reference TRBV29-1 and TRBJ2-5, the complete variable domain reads SAVISQKPSRDICQRGTSLTIQCQVDSQVTMMFWYRQQPGQSLTLIATANQGSEATYESGFVIDKFPISRPNLTFSTLTVSNMSPEDSSIYLCSAGQGGYEQSFGPGTRLLVL.

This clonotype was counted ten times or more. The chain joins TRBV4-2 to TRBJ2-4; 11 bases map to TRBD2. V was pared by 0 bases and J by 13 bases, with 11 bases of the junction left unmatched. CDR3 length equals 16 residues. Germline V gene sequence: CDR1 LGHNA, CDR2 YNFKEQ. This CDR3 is CASSQDPGLAALEQYF. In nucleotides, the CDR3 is TGTGCCAGCAGCCAAGATCCGGGACTAGCGGCCTTGGAGCAGTACTTC.

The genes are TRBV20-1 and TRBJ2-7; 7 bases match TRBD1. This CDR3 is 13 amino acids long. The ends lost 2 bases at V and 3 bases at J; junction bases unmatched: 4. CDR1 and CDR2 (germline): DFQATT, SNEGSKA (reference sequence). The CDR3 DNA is TGCAGTGCTAGATGGGGGACAGTCTACGAGCAGTACTTC. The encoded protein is CSARWGTVYEQYF.

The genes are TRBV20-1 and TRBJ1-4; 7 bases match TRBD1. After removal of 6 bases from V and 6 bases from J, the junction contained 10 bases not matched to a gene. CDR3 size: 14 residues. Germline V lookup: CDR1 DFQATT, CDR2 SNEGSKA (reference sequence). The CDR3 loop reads CSAQGGRRDEKLFF. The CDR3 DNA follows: TGCAGTGCCCAGGGGGGGCGGCGAGATGAAAAACTGTTTTTT.

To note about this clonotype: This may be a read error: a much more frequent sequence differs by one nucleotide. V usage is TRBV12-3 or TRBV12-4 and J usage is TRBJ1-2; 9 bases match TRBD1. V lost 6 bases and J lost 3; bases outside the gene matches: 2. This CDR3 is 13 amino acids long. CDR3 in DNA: TGTGCCAGCAGCACAGGGGGCTACTATGGCTACACCTTC. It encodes CASSTGGYYGYTF.

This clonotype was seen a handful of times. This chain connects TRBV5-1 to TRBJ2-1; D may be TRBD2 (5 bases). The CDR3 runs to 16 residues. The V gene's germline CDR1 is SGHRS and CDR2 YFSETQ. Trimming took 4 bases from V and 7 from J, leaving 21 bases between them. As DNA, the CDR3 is TGCGCCAGCAGCCCGTTCCTAGCAGAAGGTTGGAATGAGCAGTTCTTC. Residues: CASSPFLAEGWNEQFF.

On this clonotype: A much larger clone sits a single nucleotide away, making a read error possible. The CDR3 DNA reads TGTGCCAGCAGTTTATACCGAGGTGGGGGGGGCAATGAGCAGTTCTTC. It encodes CASSLYRGGGGNEQFF. The V call is TRBV27, the J call TRBJ2-1; 7 bases map to TRBD2. The trim removed 1 base at V and 6 bases at J, leaving 9 bases unmatched. The CDR3 is 16 residues long. Per the germline V gene, CDR1 is MNHEY and CDR2 is SMNVEV (reference sequence).

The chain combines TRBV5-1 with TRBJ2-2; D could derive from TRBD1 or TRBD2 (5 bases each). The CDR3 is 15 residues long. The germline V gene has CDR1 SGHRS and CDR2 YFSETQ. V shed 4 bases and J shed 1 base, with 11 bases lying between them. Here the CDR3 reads CASSRGPVNTGELFF. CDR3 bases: TGCGCCAGCAGCAGGGGACCTGTGAACACCGGGGAGCTGTTTTTT.

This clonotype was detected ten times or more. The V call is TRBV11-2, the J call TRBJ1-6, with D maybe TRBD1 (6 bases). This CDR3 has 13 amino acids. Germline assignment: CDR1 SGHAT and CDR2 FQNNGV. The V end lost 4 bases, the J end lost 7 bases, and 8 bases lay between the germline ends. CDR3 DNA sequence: TGTGCCAGCAGCTCTACAGGGAATTCACCCCTCCACTTT. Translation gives CASSSTGNSPLHF. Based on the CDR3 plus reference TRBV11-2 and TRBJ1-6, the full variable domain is EAGVAQSPRYKIIEKRQSVAFWCNPISGHATLYWYQQILGQGPKLLIQFQNNGVVDDSQLPKDRFSAERLKGVDSTLKIQPAKLEDSAVYLCASSSTGNSPLHFGNGTRLTVT.

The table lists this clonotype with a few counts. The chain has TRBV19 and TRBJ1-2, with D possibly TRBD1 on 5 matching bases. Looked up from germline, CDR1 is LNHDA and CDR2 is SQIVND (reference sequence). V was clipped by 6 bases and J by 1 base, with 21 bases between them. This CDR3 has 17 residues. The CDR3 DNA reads TGTGCCAGTAGGCTGCTCTCTCAAGGGGCCCGTAACTATGGCTACACCTTC. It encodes CASRLLSQGARNYGYTF. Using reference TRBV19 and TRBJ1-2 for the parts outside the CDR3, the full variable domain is DGGITQSPKYLFRKEGQNVTLSCEQNLNHDAMYWYRQDPGQGLRLIYYSQIVNDFQKGDIAEGYSVSREKKESFPLTVTSAQKNPTAFYLCASRLLSQGARNYGYTFGSGTRLTVV.

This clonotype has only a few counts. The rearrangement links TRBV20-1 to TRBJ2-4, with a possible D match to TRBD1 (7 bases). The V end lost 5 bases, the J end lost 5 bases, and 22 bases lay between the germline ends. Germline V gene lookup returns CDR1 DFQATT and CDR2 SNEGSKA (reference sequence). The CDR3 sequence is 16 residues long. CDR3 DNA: TGCAGTGCTTCCCTTGGGGCTCTCAGGGGGGAAAACATTCAGTACTTC. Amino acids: CSASLGALRGENIQYF.

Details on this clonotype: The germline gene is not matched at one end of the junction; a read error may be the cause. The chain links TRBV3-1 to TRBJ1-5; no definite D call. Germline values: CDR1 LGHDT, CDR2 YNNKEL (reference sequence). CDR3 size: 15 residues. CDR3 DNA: TGTGCCGGCAGCCAAGGATCCTCATTCAATCAGCCCCAGCATTTT. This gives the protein CAGSQGSSFNQPQHF.

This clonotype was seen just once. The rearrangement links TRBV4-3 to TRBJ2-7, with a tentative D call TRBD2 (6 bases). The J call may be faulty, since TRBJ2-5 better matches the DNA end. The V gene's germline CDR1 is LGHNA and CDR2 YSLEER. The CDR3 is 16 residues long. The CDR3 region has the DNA TGCGCCAGCAGCCAAGGGCGGAAACTAGCTAACGAGACCCAGTACTTC. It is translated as CASSQGRKLANETQYF.

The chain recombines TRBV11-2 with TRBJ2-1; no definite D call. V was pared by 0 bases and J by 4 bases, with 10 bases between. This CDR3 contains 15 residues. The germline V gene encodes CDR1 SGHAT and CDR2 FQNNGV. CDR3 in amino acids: CASSLEGYLYNEQFF. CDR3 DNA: TGTGCCAGCAGCTTAGAGGGCTACCTTTACAATGAGCAGTTCTTC. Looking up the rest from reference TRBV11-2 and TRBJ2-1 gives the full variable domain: EAGVAQSPRYKIIEKRQSVAFWCNPISGHATLYWYQQILGQGPKLLIQFQNNGVVDDSQLPKDRFSAERLKGVDSTLKIQPAKLEDSAVYLCASSLEGYLYNEQFFGPGTRLTVL.

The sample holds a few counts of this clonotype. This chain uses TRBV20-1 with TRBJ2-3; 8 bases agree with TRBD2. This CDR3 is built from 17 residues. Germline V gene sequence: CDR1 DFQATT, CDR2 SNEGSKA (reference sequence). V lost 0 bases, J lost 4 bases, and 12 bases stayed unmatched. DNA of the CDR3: TGCAGTGCTAGAGATGGCGGTCTAGCGGGCACGGCAGATACGCAGTATTTT. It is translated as CSARDGGLAGTADTQYF.